This T cell receptor (beta chain) was obtained from a study of technical replicates of blood from several donors. The method was immunoSEQ multiplex PCR; TCRdb's version includes in-frame clones alone and lacks a portion of them. This table holds under 90,000 clones, about 96% found once. Germline CDR1 reads MNHEY; CDR2 reads SMNVEV (reference sequence). V lost 8 bases, J lost 6 bases, and 13 bases stayed unmatched. This CDR3 comprises 16 residues. The source material was T cells isolated from PBMCs. The chain recombines TRBV27 with TRBJ1-6; 7 bases map to TRBD1. The receptor's source is a human donor in good health. Written as DNA, the CDR3 is TGTGCCAGCTCTCCCGGGACAGCCTTTTTTAATTCACCCCTCCACTTT. Residues: CASSPGTAFFNSPLHF.